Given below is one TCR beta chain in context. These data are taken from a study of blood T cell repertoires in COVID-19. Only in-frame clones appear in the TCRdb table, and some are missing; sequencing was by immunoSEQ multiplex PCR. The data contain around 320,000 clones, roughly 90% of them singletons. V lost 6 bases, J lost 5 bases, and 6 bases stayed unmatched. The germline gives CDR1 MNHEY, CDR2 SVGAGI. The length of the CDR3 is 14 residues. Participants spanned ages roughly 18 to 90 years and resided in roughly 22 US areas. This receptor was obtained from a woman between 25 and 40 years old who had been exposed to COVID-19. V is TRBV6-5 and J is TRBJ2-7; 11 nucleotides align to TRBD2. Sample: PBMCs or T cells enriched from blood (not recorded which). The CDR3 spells CASRSSGGKHEQYF. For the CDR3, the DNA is TGTGCCAGCAGGTCTAGCGGGGGGAAGCACGAGCAGTACTTC.